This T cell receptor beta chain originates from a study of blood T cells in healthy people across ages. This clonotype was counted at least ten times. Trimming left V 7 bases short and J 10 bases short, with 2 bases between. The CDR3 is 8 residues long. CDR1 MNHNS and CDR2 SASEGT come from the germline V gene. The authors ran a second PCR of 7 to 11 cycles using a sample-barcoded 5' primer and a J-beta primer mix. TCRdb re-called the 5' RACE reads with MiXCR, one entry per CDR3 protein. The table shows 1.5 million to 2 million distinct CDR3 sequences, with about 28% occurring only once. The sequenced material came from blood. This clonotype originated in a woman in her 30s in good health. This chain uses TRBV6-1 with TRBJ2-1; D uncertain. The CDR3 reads CASTEQFF. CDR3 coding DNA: TGTGCCAGCACAGAGCAGTTCTTC.